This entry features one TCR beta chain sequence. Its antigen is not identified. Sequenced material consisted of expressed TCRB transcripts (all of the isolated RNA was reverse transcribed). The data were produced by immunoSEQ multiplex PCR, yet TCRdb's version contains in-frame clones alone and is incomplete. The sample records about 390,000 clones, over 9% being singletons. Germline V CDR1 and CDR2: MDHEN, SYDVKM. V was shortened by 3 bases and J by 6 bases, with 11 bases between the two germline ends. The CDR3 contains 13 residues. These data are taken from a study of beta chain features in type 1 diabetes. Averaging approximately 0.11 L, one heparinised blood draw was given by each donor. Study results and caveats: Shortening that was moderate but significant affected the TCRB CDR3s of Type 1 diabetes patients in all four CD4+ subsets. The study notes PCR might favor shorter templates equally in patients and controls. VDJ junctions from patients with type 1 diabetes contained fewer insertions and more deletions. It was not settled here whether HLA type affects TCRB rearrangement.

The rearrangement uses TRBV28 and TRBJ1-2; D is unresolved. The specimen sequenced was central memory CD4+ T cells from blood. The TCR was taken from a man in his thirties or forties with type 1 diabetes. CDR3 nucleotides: TGTGCCAGCAGTTTGGTCCCATGGGATGGCTACACCTTC. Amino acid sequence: CASSLVPWDGYTF.